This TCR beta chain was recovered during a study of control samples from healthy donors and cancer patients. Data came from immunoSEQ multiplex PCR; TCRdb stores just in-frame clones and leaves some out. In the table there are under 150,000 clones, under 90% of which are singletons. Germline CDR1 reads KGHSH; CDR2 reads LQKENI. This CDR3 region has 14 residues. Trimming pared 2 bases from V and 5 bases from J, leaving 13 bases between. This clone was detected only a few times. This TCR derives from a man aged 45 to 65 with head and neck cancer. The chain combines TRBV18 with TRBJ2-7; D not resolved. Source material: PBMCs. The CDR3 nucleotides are TGTGCCAGCTCACCAACGGTTTTGGTCCACGAGCAGTACTTC. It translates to CASSPTVLVHEQYF.